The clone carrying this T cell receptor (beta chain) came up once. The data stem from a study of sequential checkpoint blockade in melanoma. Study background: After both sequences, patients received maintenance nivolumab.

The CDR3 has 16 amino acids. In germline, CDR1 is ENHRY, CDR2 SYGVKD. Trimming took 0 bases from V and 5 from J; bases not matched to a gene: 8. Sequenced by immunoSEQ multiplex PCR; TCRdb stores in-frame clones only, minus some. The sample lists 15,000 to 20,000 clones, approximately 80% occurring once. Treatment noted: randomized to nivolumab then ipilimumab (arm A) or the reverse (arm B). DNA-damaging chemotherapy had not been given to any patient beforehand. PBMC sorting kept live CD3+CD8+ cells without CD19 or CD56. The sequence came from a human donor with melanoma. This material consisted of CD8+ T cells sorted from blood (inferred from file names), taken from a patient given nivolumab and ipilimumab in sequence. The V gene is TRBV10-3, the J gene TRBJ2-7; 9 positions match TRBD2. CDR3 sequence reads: CAISESTASGDHEQYF. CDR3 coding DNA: TGTGCCATCAGTGAGTCTACGGCTAGCGGGGATCACGAGCAGTACTTC.